This TCR beta chain was documented in a study of shared clonotypes between healthy human individuals. Findings and caveats of the study: Researchers sampled only blood; tissue repertoires likely differ.

The protocol was immunoSEQ multiplex PCR, while the TCRdb copy is restricted to in-frame clones and leaves out a portion. The sample yields about 2 million clones, around 96% seen once. Comment on this clone: Its antigen is unknown.

CD45RO-negative CD8 cells positively selected for CCR7 made up the naive population, which excluded terminally differentiated effector memory CD45RA+ cells. Donors comprised only Caucasian adults living in Nashville, Tennessee. Germline lookup yields CDR1 WSHSY and CDR2 SAAADI. With 9 bases removed from V and 6 bases from J, the gap between germline ends came to 15 bases. The CDR3 is 12 amino acids. The specimen was naive CD8+ T cells sorted from blood. The origin of this receptor is a man between 18 and 35 years old in good health. The V and J genes are TRBV10-2 and TRBJ2-7; D is unresolved. This CDR3 is CASSAGWVEQYF. The CDR3 nucleotides are TGCGCCAGTTCCGCCGGTTGGGTCGAGCAGTACTTC.